The count of the clone carrying this T cell receptor beta chain is one. Repertoires were generated with immunoSEQ multiplex PCR, while TCRdb's copy carries only in-frame clones and drops some. Here the sample spans 600,000 to 900,000 clones, 80% to 90% being singletons. This sample was taken from a study of shared T cell receptors in the human thymus. Trimming removed 6 bases at V and 5 bases at J, with 11 bases between. CDR1 and CDR2 from the germline V gene are MNHEY and SMNVEV (reference sequence). The CDR3 loop spans 14 amino acids. The same sample was also used in a study of human thymus T cells. This second report adds: Thymic TCR repertoires of unrelated people reportedly overlapped highly.

Sequencing was performed on thymocytes. This receptor was taken from a girl in the first two years of life with a congenital heart defect. This sequence joins TRBV27 and TRBJ1-6; TRBD1 is a possible D gene (6 bases). The CDR3: CASSRDTDNSPLHF. The CDR3, as DNA: TGTGCCAGCAGCCGGGACACGGATAATTCACCCCTCCACTTT.